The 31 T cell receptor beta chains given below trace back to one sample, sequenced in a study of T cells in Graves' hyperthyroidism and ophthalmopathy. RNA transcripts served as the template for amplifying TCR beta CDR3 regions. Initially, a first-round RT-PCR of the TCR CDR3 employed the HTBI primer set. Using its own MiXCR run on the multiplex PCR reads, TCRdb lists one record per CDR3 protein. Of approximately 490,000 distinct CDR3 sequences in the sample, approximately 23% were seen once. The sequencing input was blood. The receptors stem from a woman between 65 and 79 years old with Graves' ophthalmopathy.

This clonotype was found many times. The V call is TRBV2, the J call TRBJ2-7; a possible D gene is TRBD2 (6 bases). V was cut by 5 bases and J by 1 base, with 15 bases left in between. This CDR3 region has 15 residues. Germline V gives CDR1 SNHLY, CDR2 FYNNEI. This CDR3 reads CASSTPGLLSYEQYF. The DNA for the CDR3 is TGTGCCAGCAGTACACCGGGACTCCTTTCCTACGAGCAGTACTTC.

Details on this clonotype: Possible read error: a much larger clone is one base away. The CDR3 sequence: CASSLDRGTAYEQYF. The DNA of the CDR3 is TGTGCCAGCAGTTTAGACAGGGGGACCGCCTACGAGCAGTACTTC. The chain links TRBV28 to TRBJ2-7; 9 bases map to TRBD1. The trim removed 2 bases at V and 2 bases at J, leaving 4 bases unmatched. The CDR3 is 15 residues long. Germline values: CDR1 MDHEN, CDR2 SYDVKM.

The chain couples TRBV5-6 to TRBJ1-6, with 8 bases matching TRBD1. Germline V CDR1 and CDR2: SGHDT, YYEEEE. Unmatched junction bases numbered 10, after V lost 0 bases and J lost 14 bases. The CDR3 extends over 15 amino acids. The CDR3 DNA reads TGTGCCAGCAGCTTGGGCCCAACGACAGGGGCAGCCCTCCACTTT. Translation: CASSLGPTTGAALHF.

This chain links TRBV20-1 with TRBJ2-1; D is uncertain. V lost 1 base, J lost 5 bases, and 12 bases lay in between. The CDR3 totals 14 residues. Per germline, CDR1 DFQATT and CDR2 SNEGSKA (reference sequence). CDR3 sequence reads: CSARVQVGNNEQFF. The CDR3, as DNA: TGCAGTGCTAGAGTCCAGGTCGGAAACAATGAGCAGTTCTTC.

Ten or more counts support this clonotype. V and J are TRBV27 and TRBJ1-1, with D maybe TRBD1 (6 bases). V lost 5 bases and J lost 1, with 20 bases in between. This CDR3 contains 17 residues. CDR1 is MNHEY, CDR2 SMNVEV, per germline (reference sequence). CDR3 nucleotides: TGTGCCAGCAGTCCACTTCGTTCGACAGGCGAGAACACTGAAGCTTTCTTT. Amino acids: CASSPLRSTGENTEAFF.

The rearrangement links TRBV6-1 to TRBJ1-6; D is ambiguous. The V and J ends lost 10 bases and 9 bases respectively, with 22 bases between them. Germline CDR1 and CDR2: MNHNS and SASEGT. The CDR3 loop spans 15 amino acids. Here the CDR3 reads CATSEGSLFSSPLHF. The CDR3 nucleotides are TGTGCCACCTCGGAGGGATCCTTGTTTAGTTCACCCCTCCACTTT.

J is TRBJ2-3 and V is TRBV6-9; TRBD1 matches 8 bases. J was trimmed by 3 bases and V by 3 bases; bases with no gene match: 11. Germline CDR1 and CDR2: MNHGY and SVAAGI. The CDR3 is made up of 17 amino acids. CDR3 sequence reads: CASSYPRTGSETDTQYF. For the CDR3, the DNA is TGTGCCAGCAGTTACCCCCGGACAGGGTCTGAGACAGATACGCAGTATTTT.

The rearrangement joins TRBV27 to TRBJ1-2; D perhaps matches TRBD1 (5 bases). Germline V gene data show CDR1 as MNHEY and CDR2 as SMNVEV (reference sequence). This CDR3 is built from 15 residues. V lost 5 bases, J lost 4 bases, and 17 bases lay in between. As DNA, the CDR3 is TGTGCCAGCAGTCCCCAGGGTCGGTTCGTCTATGGCTACACCTTC. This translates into CASSPQGRFVYGYTF.

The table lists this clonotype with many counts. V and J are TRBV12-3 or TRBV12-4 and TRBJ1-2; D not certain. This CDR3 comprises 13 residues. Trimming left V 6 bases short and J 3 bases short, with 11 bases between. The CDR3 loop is CASRIFGDYGYTF. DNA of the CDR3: TGTGCCAGCAGGATTTTCGGTGACTATGGCTACACCTTC.

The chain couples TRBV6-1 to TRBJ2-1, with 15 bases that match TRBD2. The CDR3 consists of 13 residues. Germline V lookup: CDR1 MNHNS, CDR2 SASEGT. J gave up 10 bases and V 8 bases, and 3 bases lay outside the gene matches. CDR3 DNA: TGTGCCAGCGCGGGACTAGCGGGAGGCGAGCAGTTCTTC. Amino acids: CASAGLAGGEQFF.

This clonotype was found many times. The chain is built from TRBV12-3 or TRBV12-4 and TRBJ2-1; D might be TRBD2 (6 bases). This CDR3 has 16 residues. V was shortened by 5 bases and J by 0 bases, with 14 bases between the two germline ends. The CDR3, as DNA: TGTGCCAGCAGTAAGCCGCCCGGGAGCTCCTACAATGAGCAGTTCTTC. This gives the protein CASSKPPGSSYNEQFF.

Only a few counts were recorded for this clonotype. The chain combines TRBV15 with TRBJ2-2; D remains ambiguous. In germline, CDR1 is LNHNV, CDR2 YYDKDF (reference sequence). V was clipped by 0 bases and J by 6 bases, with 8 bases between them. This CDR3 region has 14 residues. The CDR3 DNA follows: TGTGCCACCAGCAGAGATTTGGCGGCCGGGGAGCTGTTTTTT. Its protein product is CATSRDLAAGELFF.

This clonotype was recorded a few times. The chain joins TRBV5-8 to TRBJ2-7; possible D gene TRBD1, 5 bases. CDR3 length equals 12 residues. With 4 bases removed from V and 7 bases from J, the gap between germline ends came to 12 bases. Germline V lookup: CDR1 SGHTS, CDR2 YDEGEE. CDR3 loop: CASSVPGPEQYF. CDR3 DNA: TGTGCCAGCAGCGTTCCAGGGCCAGAGCAGTACTTC.

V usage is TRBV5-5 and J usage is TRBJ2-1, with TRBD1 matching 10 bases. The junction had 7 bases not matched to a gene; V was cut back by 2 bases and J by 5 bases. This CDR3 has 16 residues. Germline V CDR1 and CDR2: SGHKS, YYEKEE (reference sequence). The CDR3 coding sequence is TGTGCCAGCAGCTTTTGGGACAGGGGTACCCACAATGAGCAGTTCTTC. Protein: CASSFWDRGTHNEQFF.

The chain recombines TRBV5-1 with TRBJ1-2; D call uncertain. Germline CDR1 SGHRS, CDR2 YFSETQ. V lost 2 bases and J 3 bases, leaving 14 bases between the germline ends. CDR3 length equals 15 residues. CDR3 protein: CASSFDPRIDYGYTF. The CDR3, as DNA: TGCGCCAGCAGCTTTGACCCGCGTATCGACTATGGCTACACCTTC. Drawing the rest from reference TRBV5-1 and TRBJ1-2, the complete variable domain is KAGVTQTPRYLIKTRGQQVTLSCSPISGHRSVSWYQQTPGQGLQFLFEYFSETQRNKGNFPGRFSGRQFSNSRSEMNVSTLELGDSALYLCASSFDPRIDYGYTFGSGTRLTVV.

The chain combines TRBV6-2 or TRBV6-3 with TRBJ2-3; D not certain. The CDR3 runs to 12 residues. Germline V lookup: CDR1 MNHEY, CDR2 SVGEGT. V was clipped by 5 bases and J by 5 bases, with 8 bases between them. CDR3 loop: CASSTPVDTQYF. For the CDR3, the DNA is TGTGCCAGCAGTACTCCGGTAGATACGCAGTATTTT.

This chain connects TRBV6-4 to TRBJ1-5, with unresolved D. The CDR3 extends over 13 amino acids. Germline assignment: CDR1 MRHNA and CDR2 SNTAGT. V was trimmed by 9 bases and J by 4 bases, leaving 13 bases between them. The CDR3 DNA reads TGTGCCAGTCATTTTCCTGGAAATCAGCCCCAGCATTTT. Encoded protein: CASHFPGNQPQHF.

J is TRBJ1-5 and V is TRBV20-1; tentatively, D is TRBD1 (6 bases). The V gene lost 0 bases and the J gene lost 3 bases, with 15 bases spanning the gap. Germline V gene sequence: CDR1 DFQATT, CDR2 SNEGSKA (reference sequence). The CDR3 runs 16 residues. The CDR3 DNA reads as TGCAGTGCTAGAGAACGGGGCAGGGGATTCAATCAGCCCCAGCATTTT. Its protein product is CSARERGRGFNQPQHF.

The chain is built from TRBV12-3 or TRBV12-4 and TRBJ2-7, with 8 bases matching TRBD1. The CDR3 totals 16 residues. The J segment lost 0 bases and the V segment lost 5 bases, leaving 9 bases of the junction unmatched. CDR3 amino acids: CASSPLWTGFSYEQYF. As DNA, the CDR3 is TGTGCCAGCAGTCCACTATGGACAGGGTTCTCCTACGAGCAGTACTTC.

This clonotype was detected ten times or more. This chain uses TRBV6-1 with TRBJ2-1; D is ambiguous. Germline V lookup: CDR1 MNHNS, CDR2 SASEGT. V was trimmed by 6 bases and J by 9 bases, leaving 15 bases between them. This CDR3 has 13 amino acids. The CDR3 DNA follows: TGTGCCAGCAGCACCAGTTGGGGTAGTGAGCAGTTCTTC. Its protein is CASSTSWGSEQFF.

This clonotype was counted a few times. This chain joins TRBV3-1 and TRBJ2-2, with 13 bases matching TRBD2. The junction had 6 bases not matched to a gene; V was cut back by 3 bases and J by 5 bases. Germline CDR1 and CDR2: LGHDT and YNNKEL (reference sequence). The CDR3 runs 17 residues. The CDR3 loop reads CASSQIGTSGTTGELFF. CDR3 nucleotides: TGTGCCAGCAGCCAGATTGGGACTAGCGGGACAACCGGGGAGCTGTTTTTT. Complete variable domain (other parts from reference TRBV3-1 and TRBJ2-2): DTAVSQTPKYLVTQMGNDKSIKCEQNLGHDTMYWYKQDSKKFLKIMFSYNNKELIINETVPNRFSPKSPDKAHLNLHINSLELGDSAVYFCASSQIGTSGTTGELFFGEGSRLTVL.

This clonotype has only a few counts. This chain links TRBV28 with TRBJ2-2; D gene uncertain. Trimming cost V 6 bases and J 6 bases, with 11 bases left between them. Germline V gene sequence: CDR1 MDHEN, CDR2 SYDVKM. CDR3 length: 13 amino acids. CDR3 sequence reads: CASRPQVPGELFF. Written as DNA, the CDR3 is TGTGCCAGCAGACCGCAGGTTCCCGGGGAGCTGTTTTTT.

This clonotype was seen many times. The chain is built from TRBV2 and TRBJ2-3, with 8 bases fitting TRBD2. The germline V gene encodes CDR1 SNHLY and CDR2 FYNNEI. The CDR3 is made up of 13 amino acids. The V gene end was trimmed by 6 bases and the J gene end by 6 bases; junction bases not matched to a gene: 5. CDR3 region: CASRGTGGDTQYF. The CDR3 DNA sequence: TGTGCCAGCAGGGGGACGGGAGGGGATACGCAGTATTTT.

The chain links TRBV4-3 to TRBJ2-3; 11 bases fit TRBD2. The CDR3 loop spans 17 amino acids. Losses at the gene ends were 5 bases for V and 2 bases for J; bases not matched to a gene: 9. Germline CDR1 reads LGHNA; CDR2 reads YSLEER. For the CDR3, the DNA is TGCGCCAGCAGCAAAAGCCTAGCGGGAGGTGTCACAGATACGCAGTATTTT. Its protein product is CASSKSLAGGVTDTQYF.

CDR3 residues: CASSQGSPPNSPLHF. In DNA, the CDR3 is TGTGCCAGCAGCCAAGGCTCCCCCCCCAATTCACCCCTCCACTTT. The V and J genes are TRBV27 and TRBJ1-6, with D uncertain. Germline CDR1 reads MNHEY; CDR2 reads SMNVEV (reference sequence). V lost 6 bases and J 7 bases, leaving 16 bases between the germline ends. The CDR3 is 15 amino acids.

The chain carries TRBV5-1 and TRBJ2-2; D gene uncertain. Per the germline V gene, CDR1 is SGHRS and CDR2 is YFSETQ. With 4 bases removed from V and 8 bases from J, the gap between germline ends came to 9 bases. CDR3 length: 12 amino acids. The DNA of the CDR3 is TGCGCCAGCAGCACATCGGTTGGGGAGCTGTTTTTT. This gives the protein CASSTSVGELFF.

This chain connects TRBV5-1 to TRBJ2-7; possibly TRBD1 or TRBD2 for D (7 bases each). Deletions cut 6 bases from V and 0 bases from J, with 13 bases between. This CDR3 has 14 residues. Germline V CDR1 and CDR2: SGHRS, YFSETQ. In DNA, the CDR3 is TGCGCCAGCAAGCGGGACAGTAGCTCCTACGAGCAGTACTTC. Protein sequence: CASKRDSSSYEQYF.

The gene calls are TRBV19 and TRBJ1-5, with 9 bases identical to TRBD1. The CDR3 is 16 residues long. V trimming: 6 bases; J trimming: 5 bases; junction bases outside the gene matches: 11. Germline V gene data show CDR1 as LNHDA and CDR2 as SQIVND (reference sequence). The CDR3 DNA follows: TGTGCCAGTAGGAAAAACCGGGGACAGGGAGATCAGCCCCAGCATTTT. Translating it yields CASRKNRGQGDQPQHF. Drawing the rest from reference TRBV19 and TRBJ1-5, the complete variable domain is DGGITQSPKYLFRKEGQNVTLSCEQNLNHDAMYWYRQDPGQGLRLIYYSQIVNDFQKGDIAEGYSVSREKKESFPLTVTSAQKNPTAFYLCASRKNRGQGDQPQHFGDGTRLSIL.

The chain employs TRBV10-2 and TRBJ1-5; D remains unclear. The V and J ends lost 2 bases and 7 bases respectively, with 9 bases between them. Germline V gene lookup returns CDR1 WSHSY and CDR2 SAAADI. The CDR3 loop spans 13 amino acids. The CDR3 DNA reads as TGCGCCAGCAGTGAGGGACCTAGGCAGCCCCAGCATTTT. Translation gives CASSEGPRQPQHF.

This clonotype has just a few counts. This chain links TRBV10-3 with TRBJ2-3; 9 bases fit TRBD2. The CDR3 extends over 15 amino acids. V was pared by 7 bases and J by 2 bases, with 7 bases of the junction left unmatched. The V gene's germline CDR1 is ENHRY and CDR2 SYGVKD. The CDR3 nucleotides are TGTGCCATCATGGGTTCTAGCGGGATCACAGATACGCAGTATTTT. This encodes CAIMGSSGITDTQYF.

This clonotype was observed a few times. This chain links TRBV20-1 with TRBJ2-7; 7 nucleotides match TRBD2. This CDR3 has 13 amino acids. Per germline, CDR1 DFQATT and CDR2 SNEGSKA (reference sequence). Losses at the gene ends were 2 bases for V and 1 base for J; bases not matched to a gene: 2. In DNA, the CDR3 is TGCAGTGCTAGACCGGGACTATCCTACGAGCAGTACTTC. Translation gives CSARPGLSYEQYF.